The present TCR beta chain was sequenced within a study of neurological immune-mediated disorders. Per germline, CDR1 SGHDT and CDR2 YYEEEE. The CDR3 is made up of 13 amino acids. V gave up 5 bases and J gave up 0 bases, with 6 bases separating them. 2 million unsorted PBMCs were stored in RNAlater at -80 °C before RNA extraction. The cDNA was produced through 5'RACE with 10-nucleotide random UMIs. One entry per CDR3 protein, called by TCRdb with MiXCR from the 5' RACE reads. The table includes 80,000 to 85,000 distinct CDR3 sequences, just over 2.5% detected once. The study, taken as a whole, reports: Whereas HTLV-1-associated myelopathy showed the most TCR clonal expansion, multiple sclerosis showed the least, with levels below those of healthy controls. None of the features examined (clinical or MRI) was associated with the multiple sclerosis repertoire cluster.

This clonotype was observed at least ten times. The antigen remains undetermined. The specimen was PBMCs. The genes are TRBV5-6 and TRBJ2-1; D remains ambiguous. The sequence was collected from a woman aged 30 to 39 with multiple sclerosis. The CDR3, as DNA: TGTGCCAGCAGGGTGCTCTCCTACAATGAGCAGTTCTTC. It codes for CASRVLSYNEQFF.